This T cell receptor (beta chain) was obtained from a study of regulatory T cells in long-lasting Graves disease. For this clonotype: As yet, its antigen is unknown.

CDR3 length equals 15 residues. V was clipped by 3 bases and J by 4 bases, with 13 bases between them. Germline assignment: CDR1 LNHDA and CDR2 SQIVND (reference sequence). Combining iRepertoire HTBI primers with Arm-PCR of CDR3 regions, the authors built TCR beta libraries. Study processing details: From all samples, identification returned approximately 13 TRBJ and around 62 TRBV segments. TCRdb reprocessed the multiplex PCR reads via MiXCR and lists one record per CDR3 protein. TCRdb's processing, not the study's, gives the V and J calls here. The table has hundreds of thousands of distinct CDR3 sequences, 16% seen once. Documented time point: newly diagnosed GD, antithyroid drugs for less than 3 months. Construction of the TCR library relied on RNA isolated from PBMCs. Study-wide results and limits: Lower TCR diversity was seen in persistent Graves' patients than in newly diagnosed ones. Owing to a sample size that was small, accuracy may have been reduced. Tissue studied was limited to peripheral blood, excluding thyroid tissue.

The same data also contributed to another study, on T cells in Graves' hyperthyroidism and ophthalmopathy.

V and J are TRBV19 and TRBJ1-5, with a tentative D call TRBD1 (5 bases). The source is a woman aged 35-60 years with Graves disease. The material sequenced was peripheral blood mononuclear cells (PBMCs), taken at new diagnosis, from a patient treated with antithyroid drugs. The CDR3 sequence: CASSITEGRNQPQHF. Written as DNA, the CDR3 is TGTGCCAGTAGTATTACAGAGGGGAGGAATCAGCCCCAGCATTTT.